The present entry profiles one T cell receptor (beta chain) with its context. This sample is part of a study of long-term antiretroviral therapy in people with HIV. The assay, immunoSEQ v3.0, was run at survey level. Libraries were prepared by immunoSEQ multiplex PCR; TCRdb keeps only in-frame clonotypes and omits some of them. The repertoire includes more than 15,000 clones, approximately 75% of them detected once, and about 14% sits in the top ten. This CDR3 spans 17 amino acids. Germline-derived CDR1 and CDR2 are SGDLS and YYNGEE. With 0 bases clipped from V and 9 bases from J, the junction kept 12 bases outside the gene matches.

Here the sequenced sample was unsorted PBMCs, taken 1.5 years before starting antiretroviral therapy. The chain combines TRBV9 with TRBJ2-1; 10 bases agree with TRBD2. This TCR was sampled from a woman aged 50 to 60 with HIV. The DNA of the CDR3 is TGTGCCAGCAGCGTAGGAGCTTGGAGCGGGGGGGCTGCTGAGCAGTTCTTC. It translates to CASSVGAWSGGAAEQFF.